The 8 T cell receptor beta chains presented below share a single source sample, sequenced in a study of regulatory T cells in long-lasting Graves disease. Time point here: persistent/refractory GD, antithyroid drugs over 5 years with positive TRAb. RNA from PBMCs was the source of the TCR library. Sequencing libraries for TCR beta were prepared with iRepertoire HTBI primers and Arm-PCR of CDR3 regions. TCRdb redid the calling of the multiplex PCR reads with MiXCR, one entry per CDR3 protein. The profile shows almost 350,000 distinct CDR3 sequences, less than 20% of them singletons. The source was peripheral blood mononuclear cells (PBMCs), collected when the disease was refractory, from a patient treated with antithyroid drugs. The receptors shown here come from a female donor with Graves disease.

The CDR3 DNA reads TGTGCCAGTAGTATTGTATCAGGGTACAATCAGCCCCAGCATTTT. Its protein is CASSIVSGYNQPQHF. The chain carries TRBV19 and TRBJ1-5, with D tentatively TRBD1 (5 bases). Trimming took 3 bases from V and 3 from J, leaving 12 bases between them. This CDR3 is 15 amino acids long. From germline, CDR1 is LNHDA and CDR2 SQIVND (reference sequence).

This clonotype has ten or more counts. The V call is TRBV28, the J call TRBJ2-7; D is uncertain. The germline gives CDR1 MDHEN, CDR2 SYDVKM. This CDR3 comprises 15 residues. V was cut by 1 base and J by 0 bases, with 10 bases left in between. CDR3 bases: TGTGCCAGCAGTTTATTGAGCCAGGACTCCTACGAGCAGTACTTC. It is translated as CASSLLSQDSYEQYF.

This clonotype was recorded at least ten times. This rearrangement joins TRBV9 to TRBJ1-6; 7 bases line up with TRBD1. Germline lookup yields CDR1 SGDLS and CDR2 YYNGEE. The CDR3 spans 14 residues. V shed 4 bases and J 9 bases; nucleotides not matched to a gene: 7. The CDR3 sequence: CASSPQTGRSPLHF. The CDR3 bases are TGTGCCAGCAGCCCTCAGACAGGGCGTTCACCCCTCCACTTT.

Ten or more counts support this clonotype. This chain joins TRBV28 and TRBJ1-1; D ambiguous. Trimming cost V 8 bases and J 1 base, with 11 bases left between them. The CDR3 loop spans 13 amino acids. Germline CDR1 and CDR2: MDHEN and SYDVKM. The CDR3 nucleotides read TGTGCCAGCGACGCCCCAGGGAACACTGAAGCTTTCTTT. Amino acid sequence: CASDAPGNTEAFF. Combining the CDR3 with reference TRBV28 and TRBJ1-1 gives the whole variable domain DVKVTQSSRYLVKRTGEKVFLECVQDMDHENMFWYRQDPGLGLRLIYFSYDVKMKEKGDIPEGYSVSREKKERFSLILESASTNQTSMYLCASDAPGNTEAFFGQGTRLTVV.

A few counts support this clonotype. This rearrangement joins TRBV12-3 or TRBV12-4 to TRBJ1-6; D unclear. The CDR3 contains 15 residues. V gave up 4 bases and J gave up 8 bases, with 15 bases separating them. The CDR3: CASSYGGSTHSPLHF. The DNA for the CDR3 is TGTGCCAGCAGTTACGGCGGGTCAACCCATTCACCCCTCCACTTT.

The chain joins TRBV28 to TRBJ2-3, with D unclear. Looked up from germline, CDR1 is MDHEN and CDR2 is SYDVKM. Deletions cut 7 bases from V and 4 bases from J, with 18 bases between. The CDR3 is made up of 15 amino acids. This CDR3 is CASTPYDNSPDTQYF. The CDR3 coding sequence is TGTGCCAGCACACCGTACGACAACTCCCCAGATACGCAGTATTTT.

The rearrangement links TRBV28 to TRBJ2-7; the D gene is possibly TRBD2 (5 bases). Germline V gene data show CDR1 as MDHEN and CDR2 as SYDVKM. The CDR3 runs 14 residues. V was shortened by 6 bases and J by 6 bases, with 18 bases between the two germline ends. The CDR3 sequence is CASRGTRPGSEQYF. CDR3 bases: TGTGCCAGCAGAGGAACTAGACCGGGGAGCGAGCAGTACTTC.

This clonotype has just a few counts. CDR3 residues: CASNPDRVYNSPLHF. In nucleotides, the CDR3 is TGTGCCAGTAACCCGGACAGGGTTTATAATTCACCCCTCCACTTT. The chain couples TRBV19 to TRBJ1-6; TRBD1 matches 8 bases. V gave up 7 bases and J gave up 4 bases; unmatched junction bases: 6. CDR3 size: 15 residues. From germline, CDR1 is LNHDA and CDR2 SQIVND (reference sequence).